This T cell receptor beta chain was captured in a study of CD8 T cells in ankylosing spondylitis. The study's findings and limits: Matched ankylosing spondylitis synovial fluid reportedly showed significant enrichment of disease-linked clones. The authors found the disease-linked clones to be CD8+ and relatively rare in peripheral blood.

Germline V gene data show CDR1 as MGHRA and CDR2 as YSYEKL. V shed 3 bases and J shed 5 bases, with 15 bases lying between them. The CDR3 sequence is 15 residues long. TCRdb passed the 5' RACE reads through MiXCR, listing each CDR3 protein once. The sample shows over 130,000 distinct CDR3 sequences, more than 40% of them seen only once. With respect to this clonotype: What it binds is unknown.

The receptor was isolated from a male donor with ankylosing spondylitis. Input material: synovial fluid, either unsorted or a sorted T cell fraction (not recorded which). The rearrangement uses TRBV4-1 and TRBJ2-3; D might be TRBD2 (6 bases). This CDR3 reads CASSHRTGVQDTQYF. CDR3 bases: TGCGCCAGCAGCCATCGGACGGGGGTCCAAGATACGCAGTATTTT.